This T cell receptor beta chain was retrieved from a study of shared clonotypes between healthy human individuals. Study in general: Each donor contributed plates that comprised three CD4 naive, three CD4 memory, two CD8 naive and one CD8 memory. Study-level findings and limits: It was observed that approximately 5% of naive CD4 clonotypes were shared across a handful of donors. Clonotypes not shared had lower generation probabilities than those common to all four donors.

Worth noting for this clone: Its specificity is not known. Within the sample, other DNA sequences also encode this same CDR3.

The germline gives CDR1 MDHEN, CDR2 SYDVKM. The junction had 5 bases not matched to a gene; V was cut back by 2 bases and J by 4 bases. There are 14 residues in the CDR3. The assay was immunoSEQ multiplex PCR, and TCRdb's table has in-frame clones only and misses some. The sample shows about 2.1 million clones, 85% to 95% of them seen only once. It was CD45RO-negative cells, positively selected for CCR7, that made up naive CD8 cells, with terminally differentiated effector memory CD45RA+ cells excluded. V is TRBV28 and J is TRBJ2-7; TRBD1 matches at 7 bases. This receptor was obtained from a man between 18 and 29 years old in good health. Some clones in this sample may be carry-over from other donors' samples. Sequencing was done on a sample of naive CD8+ T cells from PBMCs. The CDR3, as DNA: TGTGCCAGCAGTTTAAGGGGCAGGGGGTACGAGCAGTACTTC. It specifies CASSLRGRGYEQYF. The complete variable domain, with remaining parts taken from reference TRBV28 and TRBJ2-7, reads DVKVTQSSRYLVKRTGEKVFLECVQDMDHENMFWYRQDPGLGLRLIYFSYDVKMKEKGDIPEGYSVSREKKERFSLILESASTNQTSMYLCASSLRGRGYEQYFGPGTRLTVT.